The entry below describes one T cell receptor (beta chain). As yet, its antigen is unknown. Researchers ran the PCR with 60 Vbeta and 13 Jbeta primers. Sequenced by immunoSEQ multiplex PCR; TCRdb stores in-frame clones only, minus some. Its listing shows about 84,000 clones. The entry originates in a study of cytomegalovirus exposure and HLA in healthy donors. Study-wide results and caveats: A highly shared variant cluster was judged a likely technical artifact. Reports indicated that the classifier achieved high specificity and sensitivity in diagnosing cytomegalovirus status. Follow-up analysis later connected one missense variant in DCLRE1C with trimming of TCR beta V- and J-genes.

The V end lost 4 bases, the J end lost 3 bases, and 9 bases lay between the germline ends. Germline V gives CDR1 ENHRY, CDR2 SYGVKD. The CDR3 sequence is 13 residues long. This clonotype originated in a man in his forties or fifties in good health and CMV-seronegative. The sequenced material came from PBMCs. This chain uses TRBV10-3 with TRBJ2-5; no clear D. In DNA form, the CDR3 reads TGTGCCATCAGTGTAACGCGTGAAGAGACCCAGTACTTC. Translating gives CAISVTREETQYF.